One sample yielded the 13 T cell receptor beta chains listed below, sequenced in a study of blood T cell repertoires in COVID-19. Only in-frame clones appear in the TCRdb table, and some are missing; sequencing was by immunoSEQ multiplex PCR. The table includes some 100,000 clones, 70% to 90% detected once. The source material was peripheral blood. The source is a man between 50 and 59 years old with active or convalescent COVID-19.

Only one count was recorded for this clone. The CDR3 spells CASNLRTGGETQYF. As DNA, the CDR3 is TGTGCCAGCAACCTCAGAACAGGCGGCGAGACCCAGTACTTC. The rearrangement links TRBV11-3 to TRBJ2-5; a possible D gene is TRBD1 (5 bases). Germline CDR1 reads SGHNT; CDR2 reads YENEEA. The V end was cut by 7 bases, the J end by 5 bases, with 17 bases between. This CDR3 has 14 residues.

This chain connects TRBV5-5 to TRBJ2-1; D is possibly TRBD2 (5 bases). The germline V and J ends were trimmed by 1 base and 1 base, with 12 bases remaining between them. The CDR3 has 16 residues. From germline, CDR1 is SGHKS and CDR2 YYEKEE (reference sequence). CDR3 DNA sequence: TGTGCCAGCAGCTTGAGTTTATGGGAGTCCTACAATGAGCAGTTCTTC. This gives the protein CASSLSLWESYNEQFF.

This clone was recorded only once. The chain is built from TRBV7-9 and TRBJ1-5; D unclear. Germline V gene sequence: CDR1 SEHNR, CDR2 FQNEAQ (reference sequence). V was trimmed by 3 bases and J by 5 bases, leaving 8 bases between them. The CDR3 length is 13 residues. The CDR3 loop is CASSLEGDQPQHF. DNA of the CDR3: TGTGCCAGCAGCTTGGAGGGCGATCAGCCCCAGCATTTT. The full variable domain, with the rest looked up from reference TRBV7-9 and TRBJ1-5, is DTGVSQNPRHKITKRGQNVTFRCDPISEHNRLYWYRQTLGQGPEFLTYFQNEAQLEKSRLLSDRFSAERPKGSFSTLEIQRTEQGDSAMYLCASSLEGDQPQHFGDGTRLSIL.

This clone has a handful of counts. The J gene is TRBJ1-4, the V gene TRBV5-4; tentatively, D is TRBD1 (5 bases). CDR1 is SGHNT and CDR2 is YYREEE in the germline V gene (reference sequence). V was shortened by 3 bases and J by 7 bases, with 19 bases between the two germline ends. The CDR3 spans 16 residues. CDR3 DNA sequence: TGTGCCAGCAGCTGGGGGGGTAGTAATGGTGGTGAAAAACTGTTTTTT. As protein: CASSWGGSNGGEKLFF.

This clone was observed a few times. V gene TRBV14 combines with J gene TRBJ1-4; D possibly corresponds to TRBD1 (6 bases). The germline V and J ends were trimmed by 5 bases and 9 bases, with 16 bases remaining between them. The germline gives CDR1 SGHDN, CDR2 FVKESK. The CDR3 spans 14 residues. The CDR3, as DNA: TGTGCCAGCAGCACCCGGGACATTCCCCAAAAACTGTTTTTT. It specifies CASSTRDIPQKLFF.

The chain joins TRBV7-2 to TRBJ2-3, with TRBD2 as a possible D gene (5 bases). The V end was cut by 4 bases, the J end by 6 bases, with 14 bases between. Germline-derived CDR1 and CDR2 are SGHTA and FQGNSA. The CDR3 contains 14 residues. CDR3 sequence reads: CASSSGFQRDTQYF. The CDR3, as DNA: TGTGCCAGCAGCTCGGGATTTCAACGGGATACGCAGTATTTT. Filled out from reference TRBV7-2 and TRBJ2-3, the complete variable domain reads GAGVSQSPSNKVTEKGKDVELRCDPISGHTALYWYRQSLGQGLEFLIYFQGNSAPDKSGLPSDRFSAERTGGSVSTLTIQRTQQEDSAVYLCASSSGFQRDTQYFGPGTRLTVL.

V and J are TRBV29-1 and TRBJ2-5; 7 bases fit TRBD2. The CDR3 has 12 amino acids. Germline V gives CDR1 SQVTM, CDR2 ANQGSEA. The CDR3 loop is CSLGEGGETQYF. The CDR3 coding sequence is TGCAGTCTGGGGGAGGGCGGGGAGACCCAGTACTTC.

This clone has more than one count but fewer than ten. The CDR3 loop reads CASSTTGGNPQHF. In nucleotides, the CDR3 is TGTGCCAGTAGTACGACAGGGGGCAATCCCCAGCATTTT. V is TRBV19 and J is TRBJ1-5; 10 nucleotides line up with TRBD1. Trimming took 4 bases from V and 10 from J; bases not matched to a gene: 4. The CDR3 contains 13 residues. In germline, CDR1 is LNHDA, CDR2 SQIVND (reference sequence).

The J gene is TRBJ1-2, the V gene TRBV28; 7 bases fit TRBD1. The ends lost 2 bases at V and 4 bases at J; junction bases unmatched: 4. The CDR3 has 14 amino acids. In germline, CDR1 is MDHEN, CDR2 SYDVKM. This CDR3 is CASSLTGVGYGYTF. CDR3 bases: TGTGCCAGCAGTTTAACAGGGGTTGGCTATGGCTACACCTTC.

The chain has TRBV5-4 and TRBJ2-4; D is undetermined. This CDR3 is built from 14 residues. With 0 bases removed from V and 3 bases from J, the gap between germline ends came to 7 bases. CDR1 and CDR2 from the germline V gene are SGHNT and YYREEE (reference sequence). The CDR3 protein is CASSLGAVKNIQYF. CDR3 DNA sequence: TGTGCCAGCAGCTTGGGGGCAGTCAAAAACATTCAGTACTTC.

The chain joins TRBV19 to TRBJ2-2, with TRBD2 identical over 10 bases. V gave up 6 bases and J gave up 5 bases; unmatched junction bases: 12. Germline V gives CDR1 LNHDA, CDR2 SQIVND (reference sequence). The CDR3 is made up of 17 amino acids. CDR3 amino acids: CASSAVAGGVFTGELFF. The CDR3 DNA sequence: TGTGCCAGTAGCGCCGTAGCGGGAGGTGTTTTTACCGGGGAGCTGTTTTTT.

The chain links TRBV6-6 to TRBJ2-5; 7 nucleotides align to TRBD1. Trimming removed 5 bases from V and 4 bases from J; junction bases left unmatched: 10. The V gene's germline CDR1 is MNHNY and CDR2 SVGAGI (reference sequence). There are 15 residues in the CDR3. The DNA for the CDR3 is TGTGCCAGCAGTCTTCAAAGGACAGGCGGAGAGACCCAGTACTTC. Protein product: CASSLQRTGGETQYF.

In this sample, this clone turned up a few times. V gene TRBV9 combines with J gene TRBJ2-7, with a weak D call TRBD1 (6 bases). This CDR3 has 16 residues. The ends were cut back, 2 bases at V and 2 bases at J, with 17 bases in the middle. Germline values: CDR1 SGDLS, CDR2 YYNGEE. CDR3 sequence: CASSVEGETAAYEQYF. The CDR3 nucleotides are TGTGCCAGCAGCGTCGAGGGGGAGACGGCCGCCTACGAGCAGTACTTC.